The rows below give T cell receptor beta chains drawn from one sample of a study of T cells after yellow fever vaccination. TCRdb reprocessed the 5' RACE reads with MiXCR, giving one entry per CDR3 protein. The data show hundreds of thousands of distinct CDR3 sequences, with 13% seen just once and 11% to 15% held by the top ten. The sequencing here drew on PBMCs, taken on the day of the yellow fever booster vaccination. The origin of the receptors is a man aged 30 to 39 who received the YFV17D yellow fever vaccine. Each CDR3 is given with its conserved first and last residue. D genes are given only for firm matches. Size is stated for part of the rows, as once, few or many counts, or as a class when the clone is expanded.

clone size: NA
J gene: TRBJ2-3
D gene: NA
V gene: TRBV7-2
CDR3 length: 14
CDR3 DNA: TGTGCCAGCAGCTTAAATGCGCGCACAGATACGCAGTATTTT
CDR3 protein: CASSLNARTDTQYF

clone size: few
J gene: TRBJ2-2
D gene: NA
V gene: TRBV20-1
CDR3 length: 12
CDR3 DNA: TGCAGTGCTAGGATCGGACCCGGGGAGCTGTTTTTT
CDR3 protein: CSARIGPGELFF

clone size: NA
J gene: TRBJ2-2
D gene: NA
V gene: TRBV6-2/TRBV6-3
CDR3 length: 13
CDR3 DNA: TGTGCCAGCAGAAGTCCGGGGTCCGGGGAGCTGTTTTTT
CDR3 protein: CASRSPGSGELFF

clone size: NA
J gene: TRBJ2-6
D gene: NA
V gene: TRBV11-1
CDR3 length: 20
CDR3 DNA: TGTGCCAGCAGCCGACGAGATAACAGGGAGGTTTTCTCTGGGGCCAACGTCCTGACTTTC
CDR3 protein: CASSRRDNREVFSGANVLTF

clone size: few
J gene: TRBJ2-3
D gene: TRBD2
V gene: TRBV28
CDR3 length: 16
CDR3 DNA: TGTGCCAGCAGTTTAGCGGGAGTTTTTGGCACAGATACGCAGTATTTT
CDR3 protein: CASSLAGVFGTDTQYF

clone size: NA
J gene: TRBJ1-1
D gene: TRBD1
V gene: TRBV6-5
CDR3 length: 14
CDR3 DNA: TGTGCCAGCAGTTGGACAGGGGGAGGGGGTGAAGCTTTCTTT
CDR3 protein: CASSWTGGGGEAFF

clone size: NA
J gene: TRBJ2-1
D gene: TRBD2
V gene: TRBV7-6
CDR3 length: 15
CDR3 DNA: TGTGCCAGCAGCCGCCGGGACTACCAACTCAATGAGCAGTTCTTC
CDR3 protein: CASSRRDYQLNEQFF

clone size: few
J gene: TRBJ2-7
D gene: NA
V gene: TRBV12-3/TRBV12-4
CDR3 length: 12
CDR3 DNA: TGTGCCAGCAGTACCAACAACTACGAGCAGTACTTC
CDR3 protein: CASSTNNYEQYF

clone size: few
J gene: TRBJ1-1
D gene: NA
V gene: TRBV6-5
CDR3 length: 16
CDR3 DNA: TGTGCCAGCAGCTTACGGAGGGGCCGTTTGAACACTGAAGCTTTCTTT
CDR3 protein: CASSLRRGRLNTEAFF

clone size: NA
J gene: TRBJ2-6
D gene: NA
V gene: TRBV28
CDR3 length: 16
CDR3 DNA: TGTGCCAGCAGCACAGGGTTTAACTCTGGGGCCAACGTCCTGACTTTC
CDR3 protein: CASSTGFNSGANVLTF

clone size: NA
J gene: TRBJ2-2
D gene: NA
V gene: TRBV20-1
CDR3 length: 13
CDR3 DNA: TGCAGTGCTAGACATGCGAACACCGGGGAGCTGTTTTTT
CDR3 protein: CSARHANTGELFF

clone size: NA
J gene: TRBJ1-1
D gene: NA
V gene: TRBV20-1
CDR3 length: 13
CDR3 DNA: TGCAGTGCTAGTTCCAGGGATGGGGTTGCAGCTTTCTTT
CDR3 protein: CSASSRDGVAAFF

clone size: few
J gene: TRBJ2-7
D gene: TRBD2
V gene: TRBV3-1
CDR3 length: 16
CDR3 DNA: TGTGCCAGCAGACAAGCGGGGAACACCCGGCGGTATGAGCAGTACTTC
CDR3 protein: CASRQAGNTRRYEQYF

clone size: few
J gene: TRBJ2-4
D gene: NA
V gene: TRBV7-6
CDR3 length: 15
CDR3 DNA: TGTGCCAGCAGTCCTGGCAACTCCGGGGAGTCCATTCAGTACTTC
CDR3 protein: CASSPGNSGESIQYF

clone size: NA
J gene: TRBJ1-5
D gene: NA
V gene: TRBV19
CDR3 length: 14
CDR3 DNA: TGTGCCAGTAGTTTTCGACAGAGCCCAGGCCCCCAGCATTTT
CDR3 protein: CASSFRQSPGPQHF

clone size: few
J gene: TRBJ1-1
D gene: NA
V gene: TRBV6-2/TRBV6-3
CDR3 length: 13
CDR3 DNA: TGTGCCAGCAGTTACTCGAGGCCGAGTGAAGCTTTCTTT
CDR3 protein: CASSYSRPSEAFF

clone size: NA
J gene: TRBJ2-3
D gene: TRBD2
V gene: TRBV20-1
CDR3 length: 14
CDR3 DNA: TGCAGTGCCAGGGAGACTAGCGGTACAGATACGCAGTATTTT
CDR3 protein: CSARETSGTDTQYF

clone size: NA
J gene: TRBJ2-2
D gene: TRBD1
V gene: TRBV18
CDR3 length: 18
CDR3 DNA: TGTGCCAGCTCACCAGGTTCCCAGGGGGCGATGAGGACCGGGGAGCTGTTTTTT
CDR3 protein: CASSPGSQGAMRTGELFF